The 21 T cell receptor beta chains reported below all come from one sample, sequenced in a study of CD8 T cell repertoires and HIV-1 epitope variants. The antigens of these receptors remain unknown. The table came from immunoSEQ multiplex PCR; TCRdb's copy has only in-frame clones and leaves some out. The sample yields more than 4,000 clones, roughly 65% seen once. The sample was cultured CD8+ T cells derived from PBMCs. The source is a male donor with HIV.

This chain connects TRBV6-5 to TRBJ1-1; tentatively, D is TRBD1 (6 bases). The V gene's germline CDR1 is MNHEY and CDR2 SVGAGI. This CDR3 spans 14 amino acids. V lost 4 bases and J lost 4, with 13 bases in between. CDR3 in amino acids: CASSWDTFRTEAFF. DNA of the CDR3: TGTGCCAGCAGTTGGGACACTTTTCGCACTGAAGCTTTCTTT.

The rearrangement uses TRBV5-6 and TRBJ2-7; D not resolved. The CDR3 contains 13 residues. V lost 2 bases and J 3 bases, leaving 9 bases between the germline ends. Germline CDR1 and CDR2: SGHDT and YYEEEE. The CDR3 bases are TGTGCCAGCAGCTTTGGGCCTGACTACGAGCAGTACTTC. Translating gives CASSFGPDYEQYF. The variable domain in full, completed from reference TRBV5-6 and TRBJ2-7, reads DAGVTQSPTHLIKTRGQQVTLRCSPKSGHDTVSWYQQALGQGPQFIFQYYEEEERQRGNFPDRFSGHQFPNYSSELNVNALLLGDSALYLCASSFGPDYEQYFGPGTRLTVT.

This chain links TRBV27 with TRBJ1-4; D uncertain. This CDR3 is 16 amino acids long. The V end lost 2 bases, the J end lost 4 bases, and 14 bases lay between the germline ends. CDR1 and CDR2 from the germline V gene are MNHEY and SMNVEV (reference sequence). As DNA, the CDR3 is TGTGCCAGCAGTTTAAGTTATCCGGGAGATAATGAAAAACTGTTTTTT. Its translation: CASSLSYPGDNEKLFF. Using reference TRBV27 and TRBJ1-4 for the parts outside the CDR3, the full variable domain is EAQVTQNPRYLITVTGKKLTVTCSQNMNHEYMSWYRQDPGLGLRQIYYSMNVEVTDKGDVPEGYKVSRKEKRNFPLILESPSPNQTSLYFCASSLSYPGDNEKLFFGSGTQLSVL.

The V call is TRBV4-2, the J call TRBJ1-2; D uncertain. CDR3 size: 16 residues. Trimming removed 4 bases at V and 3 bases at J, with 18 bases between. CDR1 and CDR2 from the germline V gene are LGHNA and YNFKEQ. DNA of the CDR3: TGTGCCAGCAGCCCTTGGCCGGTAGAATTGGACTATGGCTACACCTTC. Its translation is CASSPWPVELDYGYTF.

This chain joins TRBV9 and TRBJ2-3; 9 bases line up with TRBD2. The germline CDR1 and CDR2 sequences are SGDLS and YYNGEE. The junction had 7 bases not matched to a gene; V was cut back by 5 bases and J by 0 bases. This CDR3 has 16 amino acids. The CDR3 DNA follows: TGTGCCAGCAGTCGCGAGGCGGGAGGGAGCACAGATACGCAGTATTTT. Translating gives CASSREAGGSTDTQYF.

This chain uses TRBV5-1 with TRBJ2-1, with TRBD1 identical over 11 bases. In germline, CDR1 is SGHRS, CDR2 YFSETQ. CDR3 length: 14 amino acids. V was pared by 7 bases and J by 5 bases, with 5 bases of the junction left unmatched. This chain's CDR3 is CASSGQGADNEQFF. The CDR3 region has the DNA TGCGCCAGCTCAGGACAGGGGGCTGACAATGAGCAGTTCTTC.

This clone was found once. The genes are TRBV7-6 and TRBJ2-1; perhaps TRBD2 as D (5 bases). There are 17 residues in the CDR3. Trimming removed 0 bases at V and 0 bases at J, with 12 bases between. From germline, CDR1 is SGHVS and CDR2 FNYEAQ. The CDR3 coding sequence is TGTGCCAGCAGCTTAGCGCGGGTCGGGAACTCCTACAATGAGCAGTTCTTC. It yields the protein CASSLARVGNSYNEQFF.

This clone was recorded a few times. The CDR3 protein is CASSLVNTEAFF. CDR3 bases: TGTGCCAGCAGCTTAGTTAACACTGAAGCTTTCTTT. This chain connects TRBV7-6 to TRBJ1-1; D is unclear. Germline values: CDR1 SGHVS, CDR2 FNYEAQ. Trimming removed 1 base from V and 2 bases from J, with 2 bases in between. The length of the CDR3 is 12 residues.

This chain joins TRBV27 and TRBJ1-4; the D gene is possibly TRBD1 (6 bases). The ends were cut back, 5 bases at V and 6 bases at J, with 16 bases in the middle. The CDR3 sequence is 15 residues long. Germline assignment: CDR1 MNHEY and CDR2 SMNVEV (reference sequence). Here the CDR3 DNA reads TGTGCCAGCAGTCCTTGGACAGATGAGGATGAAAAACTGTTTTTT. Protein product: CASSPWTDEDEKLFF.

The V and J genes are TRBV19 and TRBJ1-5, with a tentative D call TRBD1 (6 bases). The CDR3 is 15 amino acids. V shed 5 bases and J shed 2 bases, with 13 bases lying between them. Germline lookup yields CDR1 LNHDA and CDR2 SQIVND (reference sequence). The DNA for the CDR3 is TGTGCCAGTAGTTCAACAGGGACGGGCAATCAGCCCCAGCATTTT. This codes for CASSSTGTGNQPQHF.

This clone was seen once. The CDR3 loop is CASSQPGENYGYTF. As DNA, the CDR3 is TGCGCCAGCAGCCAACCAGGGGAAAACTATGGCTACACCTTC. V usage is TRBV4-3 and J usage is TRBJ1-2, with D tentatively TRBD1 (6 bases). This CDR3 comprises 14 residues. Trimming left V 2 bases short and J 2 bases short, with 9 bases between. CDR1 is LGHNA, CDR2 YSLEER, per germline.

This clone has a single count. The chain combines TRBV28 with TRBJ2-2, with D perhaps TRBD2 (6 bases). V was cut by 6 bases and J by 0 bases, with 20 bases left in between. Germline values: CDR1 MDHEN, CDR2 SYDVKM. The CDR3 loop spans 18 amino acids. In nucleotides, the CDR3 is TGTGCCAGCAGAGAGGGGCTCGGGGGAGAGGCGAACACCGGGGAGCTGTTTTTT. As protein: CASREGLGGEANTGELFF.

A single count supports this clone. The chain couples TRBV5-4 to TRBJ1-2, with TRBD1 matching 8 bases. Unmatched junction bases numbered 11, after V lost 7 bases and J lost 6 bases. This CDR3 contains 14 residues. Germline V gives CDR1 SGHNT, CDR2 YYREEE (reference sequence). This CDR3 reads CASERTGQGHGYTF. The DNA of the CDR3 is TGTGCCAGCGAGAGGACAGGGCAAGGGCATGGCTACACCTTC.

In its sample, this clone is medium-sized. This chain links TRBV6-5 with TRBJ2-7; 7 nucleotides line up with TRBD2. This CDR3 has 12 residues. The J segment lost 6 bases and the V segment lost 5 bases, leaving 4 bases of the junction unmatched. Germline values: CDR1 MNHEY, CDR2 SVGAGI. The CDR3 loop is CASSAGTIEQYF. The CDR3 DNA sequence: TGTGCCAGCAGTGCGGGGACTATCGAGCAGTACTTC.

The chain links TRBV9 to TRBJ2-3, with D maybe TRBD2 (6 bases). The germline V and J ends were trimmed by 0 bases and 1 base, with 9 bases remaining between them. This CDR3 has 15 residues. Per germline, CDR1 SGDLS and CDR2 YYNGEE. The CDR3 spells CASSVEWGGTDTQYF. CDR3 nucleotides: TGTGCCAGCAGCGTAGAGTGGGGGGGCACAGATACGCAGTATTTT.

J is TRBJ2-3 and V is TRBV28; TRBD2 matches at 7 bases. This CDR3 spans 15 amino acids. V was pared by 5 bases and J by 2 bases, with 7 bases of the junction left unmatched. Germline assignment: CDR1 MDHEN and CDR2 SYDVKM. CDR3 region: CASSVDLAVTDTQYF. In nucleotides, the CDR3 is TGTGCCAGCAGTGTCGATCTAGCGGTCACAGATACGCAGTATTTT. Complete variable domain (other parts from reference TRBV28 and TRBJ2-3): DVKVTQSSRYLVKRTGEKVFLECVQDMDHENMFWYRQDPGLGLRLIYFSYDVKMKEKGDIPEGYSVSREKKERFSLILESASTNQTSMYLCASSVDLAVTDTQYFGPGTRLTVL.

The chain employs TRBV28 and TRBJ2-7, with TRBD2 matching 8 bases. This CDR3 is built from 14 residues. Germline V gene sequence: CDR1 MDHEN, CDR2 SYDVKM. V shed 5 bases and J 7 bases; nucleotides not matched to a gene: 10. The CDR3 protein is CASSLTSGLREQYF. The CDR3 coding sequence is TGTGCCAGCAGTCTAACTAGCGGCCTGCGGGAGCAGTACTTC.

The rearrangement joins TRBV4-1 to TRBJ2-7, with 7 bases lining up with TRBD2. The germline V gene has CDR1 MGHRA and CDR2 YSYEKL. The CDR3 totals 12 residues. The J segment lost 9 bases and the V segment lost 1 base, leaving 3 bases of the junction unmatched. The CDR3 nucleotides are TGCGCCAGCAGCCAAGGGGGGGGTTGGCAGTACTTC. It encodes CASSQGGGWQYF.

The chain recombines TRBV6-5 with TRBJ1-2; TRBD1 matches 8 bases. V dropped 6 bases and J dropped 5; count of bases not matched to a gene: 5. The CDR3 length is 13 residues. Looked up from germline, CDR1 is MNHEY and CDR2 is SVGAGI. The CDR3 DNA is TGTGCCAGCAGGCCGACAGGGGCTTATGGCTACACCTTC. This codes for CASRPTGAYGYTF.

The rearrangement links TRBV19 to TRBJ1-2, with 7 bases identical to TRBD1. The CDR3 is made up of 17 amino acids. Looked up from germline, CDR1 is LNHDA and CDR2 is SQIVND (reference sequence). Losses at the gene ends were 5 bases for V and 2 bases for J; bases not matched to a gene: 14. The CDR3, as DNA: TGTGCCAGTAGTCCCTTCCTCGGGACAGACCCGAACTATGGCTACACCTTC. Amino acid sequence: CASSPFLGTDPNYGYTF.

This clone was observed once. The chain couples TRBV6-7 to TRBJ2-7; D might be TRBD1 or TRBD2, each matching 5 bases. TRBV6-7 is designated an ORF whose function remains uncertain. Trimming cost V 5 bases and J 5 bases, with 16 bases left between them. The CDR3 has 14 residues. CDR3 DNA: TGTGCCAGCAGTCCGGGACCCACCGGGAACGAGCAGTACTTC. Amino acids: CASSPGPTGNEQYF.